Sequencing of this T cell receptor beta chain was carried out in a study of T cell responses to AZD1222 COVID-19 vaccine. CDR1 and CDR2 from the germline V gene are SGHRS and YFSETQ. Trimming cost V 0 bases and J 4 bases, with 10 bases left between them. CDR3 length: 14 residues. Whole-study results and caveats: Spike-specific TCR breadth and depth were elevated following two AZD1222 doses. At baseline, just a handful of AZD1222 recipients tested seropositive.

The data were produced by immunoSEQ multiplex PCR, yet TCRdb's version contains in-frame clones alone and is incomplete. The table has some 130,000 clones, more than 75% seen once; the top ten hold around 0.98%. Comment on this clone: No antigen is known for it.

The source was peripheral blood, collected 28 days after the second AZD1222 dose. This receptor was identified in an adult who received the AZD1222 COVID-19 vaccine. This sequence joins TRBV5-1 and TRBJ1-2; D gene unclear. Here the CDR3 reads CASSLDPSSYGYTF. The CDR3 coding sequence is TGCGCCAGCAGCTTGGACCCAAGTAGCTATGGCTACACCTTC.